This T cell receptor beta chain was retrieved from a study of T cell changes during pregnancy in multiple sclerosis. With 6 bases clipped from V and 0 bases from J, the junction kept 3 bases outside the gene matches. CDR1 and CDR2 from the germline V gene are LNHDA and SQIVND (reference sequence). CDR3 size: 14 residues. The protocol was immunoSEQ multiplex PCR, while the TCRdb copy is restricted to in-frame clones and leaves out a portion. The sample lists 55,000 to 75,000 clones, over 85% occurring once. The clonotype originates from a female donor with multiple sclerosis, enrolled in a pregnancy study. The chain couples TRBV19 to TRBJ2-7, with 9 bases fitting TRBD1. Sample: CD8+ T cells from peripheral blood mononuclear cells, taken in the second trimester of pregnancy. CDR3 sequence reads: CASSDRGISYEQYF. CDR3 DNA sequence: TGTGCCAGTAGCGACAGGGGGATCTCCTACGAGCAGTACTTC. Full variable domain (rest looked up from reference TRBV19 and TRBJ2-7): DGGITQSPKYLFRKEGQNVTLSCEQNLNHDAMYWYRQDPGQGLRLIYYSQIVNDFQKGDIAEGYSVSREKKESFPLTVTSAQKNPTAFYLCASSDRGISYEQYFGPGTRLTVT.